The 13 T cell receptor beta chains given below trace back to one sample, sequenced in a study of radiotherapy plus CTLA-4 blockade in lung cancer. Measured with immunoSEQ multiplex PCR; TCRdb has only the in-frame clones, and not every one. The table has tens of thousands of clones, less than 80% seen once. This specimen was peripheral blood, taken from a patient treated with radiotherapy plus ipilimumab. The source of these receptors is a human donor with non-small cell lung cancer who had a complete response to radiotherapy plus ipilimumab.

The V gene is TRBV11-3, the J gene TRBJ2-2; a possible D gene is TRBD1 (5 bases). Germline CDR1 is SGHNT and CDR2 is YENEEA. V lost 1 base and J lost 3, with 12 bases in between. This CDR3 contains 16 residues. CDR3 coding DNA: TGTGCCAGCAGCTTAGGCTGGACATTATACACCGGGGAGCTGTTTTTT. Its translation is CASSLGWTLYTGELFF.

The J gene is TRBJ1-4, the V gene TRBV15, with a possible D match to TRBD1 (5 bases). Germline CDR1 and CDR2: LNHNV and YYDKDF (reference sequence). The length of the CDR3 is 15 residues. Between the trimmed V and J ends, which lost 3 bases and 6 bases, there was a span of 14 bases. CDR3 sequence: CATSSGGRAYEKLFF. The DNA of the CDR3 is TGTGCCACCAGCAGTGGCGGCAGGGCGTATGAAAAACTGTTTTTT.

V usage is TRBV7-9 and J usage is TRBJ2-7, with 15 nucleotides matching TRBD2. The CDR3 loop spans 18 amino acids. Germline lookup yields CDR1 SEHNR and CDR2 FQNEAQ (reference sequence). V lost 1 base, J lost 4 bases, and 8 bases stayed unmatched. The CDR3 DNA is TGTGCCAGCAGCTTAGGACCGCGGACTAGCGGGGGGGCGTACGAGCAGTACTTC. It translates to CASSLGPRTSGGAYEQYF. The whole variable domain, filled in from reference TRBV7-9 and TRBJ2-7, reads DTGVSQNPRHKITKRGQNVTFRCDPISEHNRLYWYRQTLGQGPEFLTYFQNEAQLEKSRLLSDRFSAERPKGSFSTLEIQRTEQGDSAMYLCASSLGPRTSGGAYEQYFGPGTRLTVT.

The CDR3 DNA sequence: TGTGCCACTTACACGCAAGTCAACTATGGCTACACCTTC. Translation: CATYTQVNYGYTF. This sequence joins TRBV5-4 and TRBJ1-2, with unresolved D. The CDR3 totals 13 residues. Germline V CDR1 and CDR2: SGHNT, YYREEE (reference sequence). V lost 9 bases to trimming and J lost 2 bases, with 14 bases between them.

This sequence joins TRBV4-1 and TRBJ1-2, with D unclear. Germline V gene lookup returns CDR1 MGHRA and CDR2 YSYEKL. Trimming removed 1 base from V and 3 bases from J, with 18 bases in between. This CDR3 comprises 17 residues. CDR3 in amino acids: CASSQASGTLGDYGYTF. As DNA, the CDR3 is TGCGCCAGCAGCCAAGCGTCGGGAACCCTCGGGGACTATGGCTACACCTTC.

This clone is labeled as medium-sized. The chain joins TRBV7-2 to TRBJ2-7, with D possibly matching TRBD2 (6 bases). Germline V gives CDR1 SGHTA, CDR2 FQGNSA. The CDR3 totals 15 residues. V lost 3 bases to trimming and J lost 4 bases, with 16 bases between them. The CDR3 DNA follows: TGTGCCAGCAGCTTGGGTATGGCGGGACCGTACGAGCAGTACGTC. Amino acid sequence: CASSLGMAGPYEQYV.

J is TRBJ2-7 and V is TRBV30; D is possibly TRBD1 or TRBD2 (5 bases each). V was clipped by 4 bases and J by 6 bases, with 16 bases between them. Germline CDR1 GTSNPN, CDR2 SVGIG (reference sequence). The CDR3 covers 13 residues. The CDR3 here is CAWNRGAGREQYF. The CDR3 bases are TGTGCCTGGAATCGAGGGGCAGGCCGCGAGCAGTACTTC.

Here the CDR3 reads CASSFRDRDTEAFF. In DNA, the CDR3 is TGTGCCAGCAGCTTCCGGGACAGGGACACTGAAGCTTTCTTT. The chain carries TRBV7-6 and TRBJ1-1, with 9 bases fitting TRBD1. CDR1 SGHVS and CDR2 FNYEAQ come from the germline V gene. Trimming cost V 3 bases and J 3 bases; bases outside gene matches: 2. The CDR3 has 14 amino acids.

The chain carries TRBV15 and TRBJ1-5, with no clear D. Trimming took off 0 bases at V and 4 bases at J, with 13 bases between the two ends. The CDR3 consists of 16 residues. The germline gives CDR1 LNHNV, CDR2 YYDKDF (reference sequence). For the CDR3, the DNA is TGTGCCACCAGCAGAGAAGAGGGTCTGAGAAATCAGCCCCAGCATTTT. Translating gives CATSREEGLRNQPQHF.

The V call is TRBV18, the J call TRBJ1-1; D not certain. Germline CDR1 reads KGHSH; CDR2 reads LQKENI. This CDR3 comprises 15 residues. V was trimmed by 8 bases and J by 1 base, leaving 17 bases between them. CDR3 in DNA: TGTGCCAGCCAATCAACGGCCGGGCAGAACACTGAAGCTTTCTTT. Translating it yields CASQSTAGQNTEAFF.

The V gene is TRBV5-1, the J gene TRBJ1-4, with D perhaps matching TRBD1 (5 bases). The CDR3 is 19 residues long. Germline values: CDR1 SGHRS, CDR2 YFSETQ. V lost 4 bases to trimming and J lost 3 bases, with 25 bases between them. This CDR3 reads CASSPGAGRSISANEKLFF. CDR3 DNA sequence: TGCGCCAGCAGCCCTGGGGCAGGCAGGAGTATATCGGCTAATGAAAAACTGTTTTTT.

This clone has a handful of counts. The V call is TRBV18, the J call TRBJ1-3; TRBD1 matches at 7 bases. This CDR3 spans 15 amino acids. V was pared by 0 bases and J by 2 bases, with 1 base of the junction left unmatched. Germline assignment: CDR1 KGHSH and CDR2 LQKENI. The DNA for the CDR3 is TGTGCCAGCTCACCACCAGGGACAGCTGGAAACACCATATATTTT. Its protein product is CASSPPGTAGNTIYF.

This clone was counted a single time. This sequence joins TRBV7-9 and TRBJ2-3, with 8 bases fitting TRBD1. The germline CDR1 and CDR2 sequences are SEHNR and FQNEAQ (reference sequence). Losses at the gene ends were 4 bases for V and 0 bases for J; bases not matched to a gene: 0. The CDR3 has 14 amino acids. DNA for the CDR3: TGTGCCAGCAGCTGGGACAGGAGCACAGATACGCAGTATTTT. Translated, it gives CASSWDRSTDTQYF.